A single sample gave rise to the 29 T cell receptor beta chains below, sequenced in a study of T cell changes during pregnancy in multiple sclerosis. The data were produced by immunoSEQ multiplex PCR, yet TCRdb's version contains in-frame clones alone and is incomplete. The sample carries roughly 26,000 clones, roughly 87% recorded once. The input for sequencing was CD8+ T cells from peripheral blood mononuclear cells, taken in the second trimester of pregnancy. These receptors were taken from a female donor with multiple sclerosis, enrolled in a pregnancy study.

This chain links TRBV27 with TRBJ2-1, with 10 bases lining up with TRBD2. This CDR3 region has 15 residues. Trimming at V came to 2 bases and at J to 3 bases, leaving 1 base not matched to a gene. Germline lookup yields CDR1 MNHEY and CDR2 SMNVEV (reference sequence). CDR3 coding DNA: TGTGCCAGCAGTTTAATAGCGGGGGGCTACAATGAGCAGTTCTTC. This translates into CASSLIAGGYNEQFF.

This sequence joins TRBV9 and TRBJ2-1; perhaps TRBD2 as D (7 bases). The CDR3 covers 15 residues. Trimming took 3 bases from V and 9 from J, leaving 19 bases between them. Per the germline V gene, CDR1 is SGDLS and CDR2 is YYNGEE. CDR3 sequence reads: CASSARGGGGSEQFF. CDR3 bases: TGTGCCAGCAGCGCTAGAGGAGGGGGAGGGAGTGAGCAGTTCTTC.

This CDR3 is CASSEMTSGSSYEQYF. CDR3 DNA: TGTGCCAGCAGCGAAATGACTAGCGGGAGCTCATACGAGCAGTACTTC. The chain uses TRBV28 and TRBJ2-7; TRBD2 matches at 12 bases. Trimming took 6 bases from V and 4 from J; bases not matched to a gene: 10. Germline V gene data show CDR1 as MDHEN and CDR2 as SYDVKM. This CDR3 region has 16 residues.

The table lists this clone with a few counts. This CDR3 is CASSHRDRVTYNEQFF. DNA of the CDR3: TGTGCCAGCAGCCACAGGGACAGGGTGACCTACAATGAGCAGTTCTTC. This rearrangement joins TRBV7-9 to TRBJ2-1; 9 bases fit TRBD1. The germline CDR1 and CDR2 sequences are SEHNR and FQNEAQ (reference sequence). Unmatched junction bases numbered 7, after V lost 5 bases and J lost 2 bases. The CDR3 covers 16 residues.

The rearrangement links TRBV4-1 to TRBJ1-5; 9 bases agree with TRBD1. Trimming removed 5 bases from V and 4 bases from J; junction bases left unmatched: 3. In germline, CDR1 is MGHRA, CDR2 YSYEKL. The length of the CDR3 is 14 residues. CDR3 DNA sequence: TGCGCCAGCAGCTGGACAGGGGAAAATCAGCCCCAGCATTTT. Translating gives CASSWTGENQPQHF.

The chain carries TRBV27 and TRBJ2-3, with a weak D call TRBD2 (6 bases). Germline lookup yields CDR1 MNHEY and CDR2 SMNVEV (reference sequence). The CDR3 contains 14 residues. Between the trimmed V and J ends, which lost 3 bases and 9 bases, there was a span of 16 bases. This CDR3 is CASSLGLHLRTQYF. The CDR3 nucleotides are TGTGCCAGCAGTTTGGGACTCCACTTGCGGACGCAGTATTTT.

The chain joins TRBV28 to TRBJ2-2; a possible D gene is TRBD1 (6 bases). The V end was cut by 6 bases, the J end by 2 bases, with 13 bases between. Per the germline V gene, CDR1 is MDHEN and CDR2 is SYDVKM. The CDR3 runs to 15 residues. For the CDR3, the DNA is TGTGCCAGCAGGTCCGGGACACTTAACACCGGGGAGCTGTTTTTT. Encoded protein: CASRSGTLNTGELFF.

This clone is labeled medium-sized. The chain couples TRBV27 to TRBJ1-2, with D unclear. The CDR3 contains 13 residues. V lost 3 bases and J 4 bases, leaving 9 bases between the germline ends. Germline lookup yields CDR1 MNHEY and CDR2 SMNVEV (reference sequence). CDR3 in amino acids: CASSFTALYGYTF. DNA for the CDR3: TGTGCCAGCAGTTTTACAGCTCTCTATGGCTACACCTTC.

The V call is TRBV7-9, the J call TRBJ2-5; TRBD2 matches 12 bases. This CDR3 contains 16 residues. Germline V gives CDR1 SEHNR, CDR2 FQNEAQ (reference sequence). Germline trimming cut 3 bases from V and 7 bases from J; bases unmatched to any gene: 9. The CDR3 here is CASSLSSGRAAGTQYF. CDR3 sequence (DNA): TGTGCCAGCAGCTTGTCTAGCGGGAGGGCAGCGGGGACCCAGTACTTC.

In its sample, this clone was seen a few times. V usage is TRBV5-6 and J usage is TRBJ1-1; D gene ambiguous. CDR1 SGHDT and CDR2 YYEEEE come from the germline V gene. V was cut by 0 bases and J by 7 bases, with 7 bases left in between. The CDR3 is 12 residues long. The chain's CDR3 is CASSLGGIEAFF. The CDR3 DNA follows: TGTGCCAGCAGCTTGGGAGGAATTGAAGCTTTCTTT.

The genes are TRBV7-9 and TRBJ2-5, with 14 nucleotides matching TRBD2. This CDR3 spans 17 amino acids. V shed 3 bases and J 4 bases; nucleotides not matched to a gene: 7. Germline CDR1 reads SEHNR; CDR2 reads FQNEAQ (reference sequence). The CDR3 region has the DNA TGTGCCAGCAGCTTCTTGACTAGCGGGAGGGTAGGAGAGACCCAGTACTTC. It yields the protein CASSFLTSGRVGETQYF.

The chain uses TRBV7-9 and TRBJ2-1; D is undetermined. The germline CDR1 and CDR2 sequences are SEHNR and FQNEAQ (reference sequence). V dropped 5 bases and J dropped 7 bases, with 12 bases sitting between them. CDR3 length: 13 residues. The CDR3 reads CASSQSTANEQFF. CDR3 nucleotide sequence: TGTGCCAGCAGCCAAAGCACCGCAAATGAGCAGTTCTTC. The whole variable domain, filled in from reference TRBV7-9 and TRBJ2-1, reads DTGVSQNPRHKITKRGQNVTFRCDPISEHNRLYWYRQTLGQGPEFLTYFQNEAQLEKSRLLSDRFSAERPKGSFSTLEIQRTEQGDSAMYLCASSQSTANEQFFGPGTRLTVL.

The chain has TRBV7-6 and TRBJ2-5; TRBD1 is a possible D gene (6 bases). Between the trimmed V and J ends, which lost 8 bases and 0 bases, there was a span of 16 bases. This CDR3 is 15 amino acids long. Germline V gene data show CDR1 as SGHVS and CDR2 as FNYEAQ. The CDR3 region is CASVGGVGYQETQYF. The CDR3 coding sequence is TGTGCCAGCGTAGGGGGAGTGGGCTACCAAGAGACCCAGTACTTC.

This chain joins TRBV28 and TRBJ1-1; perhaps TRBD1 as D (5 bases). Trimming took off 4 bases at V and 4 bases at J, with 16 bases between the two ends. This CDR3 spans 15 amino acids. From germline, CDR1 is MDHEN and CDR2 SYDVKM. As DNA, the CDR3 is TGTGCCAGCAGTTCACACAAAGACAGTGGCACTGAAGCTTTCTTT. It translates to CASSSHKDSGTEAFF.

The chain links TRBV5-5 to TRBJ2-3; TRBD2 agrees at 9 bases. Germline assignment: CDR1 SGHKS and CDR2 YYEKEE (reference sequence). V shed 0 bases, J shed 6 bases, and the junction held 5 bases outside the gene matches. This CDR3 has 15 residues. Written as DNA, the CDR3 is TGTGCCAGCAGCTTGGAGGGACTAGCAAGGGATACGCAGTATTTT. Amino acids: CASSLEGLARDTQYF. Full variable domain (missing parts from reference TRBV5-5 and TRBJ2-3): DAGVTQSPTHLIKTRGQQVTLRCSPISGHKSVSWYQQVLGQGPQFIFQYYEKEERGRGNFPDRFSARQFPNYSSELNVNALLLGDSALYLCASSLEGLARDTQYFGPGTRLTVL.

This sequence joins TRBV7-9 and TRBJ2-7, with 7 bases fitting TRBD1. CDR1 and CDR2 from the germline V gene are SEHNR and FQNEAQ (reference sequence). V lost 5 bases and J lost 0; bases outside the gene matches: 10. The CDR3 totals 16 residues. CDR3 protein: CASSGQDSPSSYEQYF. The CDR3 region has the DNA TGTGCCAGCAGCGGACAGGACAGCCCTAGCTCCTACGAGCAGTACTTC. The full variable domain, completed using reference TRBV7-9 and TRBJ2-7, is DTGVSQNPRHKITKRGQNVTFRCDPISEHNRLYWYRQTLGQGPEFLTYFQNEAQLEKSRLLSDRFSAERPKGSFSTLEIQRTEQGDSAMYLCASSGQDSPSSYEQYFGPGTRLTVT.

V is TRBV7-8 and J is TRBJ2-1, with D perhaps matching TRBD2 (5 bases). Between the trimmed V and J ends, which lost 3 bases and 4 bases, there was a span of 13 bases. Looked up from germline, CDR1 is SGHVS and CDR2 is FQNEAQ. There are 15 residues in the CDR3. The CDR3 DNA is TGTGCCAGCAGCTTTCACAGTGACTATTACAATGAGCAGTTCTTC. This translates into CASSFHSDYYNEQFF.

The genes are TRBV19 and TRBJ2-1, with unresolved D. Germline loops: CDR1 LNHDA, CDR2 SQIVND (reference sequence). V was cut by 3 bases and J by 6 bases, with 3 bases left in between. This CDR3 comprises 11 residues. The CDR3 reads CASSISNEQFF. CDR3 nucleotides: TGTGCCAGTAGTATCAGCAATGAGCAGTTCTTC.

CDR3 nucleotides: TGTGCCAGCAGTACAACCGGGGAGCTGTTTTTT. As protein: CASSTTGELFF. This sequence joins TRBV27 and TRBJ2-2; D gene unclear. The V gene's germline CDR1 is MNHEY and CDR2 SMNVEV (reference sequence). Deletions cut 5 bases from V and 5 bases from J, with 3 bases between. This CDR3 has 11 residues.

The V gene is TRBV4-2, the J gene TRBJ2-7; perhaps TRBD1 as D (5 bases). Germline CDR1 and CDR2: LGHNA and YNFKEQ. This CDR3 has 15 amino acids. Trimming took off 0 bases at V and 5 bases at J, with 14 bases between the two ends. The DNA for the CDR3 is TGTGCCAGCAGCCAAGAGTTCGCAGGGCAAGACGAGCAGTACTTC. Its protein product is CASSQEFAGQDEQYF.

The chain has TRBV28 and TRBJ2-4, with D perhaps matching TRBD2 (6 bases). Between the trimmed V and J ends, which lost 5 bases and 3 bases, there was a span of 14 bases. There are 15 residues in the CDR3. Germline values: CDR1 MDHEN, CDR2 SYDVKM. The CDR3 loop reads CASSRGVFGKNIQYF. The CDR3 DNA follows: TGTGCCAGCAGTCGCGGGGTATTTGGCAAAAACATTCAGTACTTC. Complete variable domain (other parts from reference TRBV28 and TRBJ2-4): DVKVTQSSRYLVKRTGEKVFLECVQDMDHENMFWYRQDPGLGLRLIYFSYDVKMKEKGDIPEGYSVSREKKERFSLILESASTNQTSMYLCASSRGVFGKNIQYFGAGTRLSVL.

The chain has TRBV6-4 and TRBJ2-7; weak D call: TRBD2 (7 bases). CDR1 is MRHNA, CDR2 SNTAGT, per germline. The germline V and J ends were trimmed by 8 bases and 1 base, with 12 bases remaining between them. The CDR3 loop spans 13 amino acids. Here the CDR3 DNA reads TGTGCCAGCGGAGGGAGGGGGTCCTACGAGCAGTACTTC. Its protein is CASGGRGSYEQYF.

The CDR3 DNA follows: TGTGCCAGCAGCCCTGGGACAGGGGGCTCAAATACGCAGTATTTT. This encodes CASSPGTGGSNTQYF. The chain employs TRBV7-9 and TRBJ2-3; 12 nucleotides match TRBD1. V was clipped by 5 bases and J by 7 bases; unmatched bases: 7. The CDR3 is 15 amino acids. Germline V gene data show CDR1 as SEHNR and CDR2 as FQNEAQ (reference sequence).

V gene TRBV15 combines with J gene TRBJ2-2, with 9 nucleotides matching TRBD1. Trimming took 5 bases from V and 6 from J; bases not matched to a gene: 7. The CDR3 is 15 amino acids. CDR1 LNHNV and CDR2 YYDKDF come from the germline V gene (reference sequence). The CDR3 loop is CATSRDRELSGELFF. The DNA of the CDR3 is TGTGCCACCAGCCGGGACAGGGAACTTTCCGGGGAGCTGTTTTTT.

The chain is built from TRBV5-4 and TRBJ2-3; 12 nucleotides line up with TRBD2. The V and J ends lost 0 bases and 3 bases, in that order; junction bases with no gene match: 2. The length of the CDR3 is 16 residues. Germline V gene sequence: CDR1 SGHNT, CDR2 YYREEE (reference sequence). The chain's CDR3 is CASSLVLAGGTDTQYF. DNA of the CDR3: TGTGCCAGCAGCTTGGTTCTAGCGGGAGGGACAGATACGCAGTATTTT. Based on the CDR3 plus reference TRBV5-4 and TRBJ2-3, the full variable domain is ETGVTQSPTHLIKTRGQQVTLRCSSQSGHNTVSWYQQALGQGPQFIFQYYREEENGRGNFPPRFSGLQFPNYSSELNVNALELDDSALYLCASSLVLAGGTDTQYFGPGTRLTVL.

This sequence joins TRBV25-1 and TRBJ1-1, with D possibly being TRBD1 (5 bases). The germline gives CDR1 MGHDK, CDR2 SYGVNS. CDR3 size: 16 residues. Trimming cost V 4 bases and J 5 bases, with 20 bases left between them. The CDR3 DNA reads TGTGCCAGCAGTGCCCCCCTCATGACAGAGAAGACTGAAGCTTTCTTT. It codes for CASSAPLMTEKTEAFF.

The chain employs TRBV30 and TRBJ1-5; TRBD1 matches at 9 bases. Germline V gene data show CDR1 as GTSNPN and CDR2 as SVGIG (reference sequence). The CDR3 spans 15 residues. Losses at the gene ends were 3 bases for V and 4 bases for J; bases not matched to a gene: 7. CDR3 DNA: TGTGCCTGGAGCGTAGGACAGGGGTTAAATCAGCCCCAGCATTTT. The encoded protein is CAWSVGQGLNQPQHF. Together with reference TRBV30 and TRBJ1-5, the CDR3 gives the full variable domain: SQTIHQWPATLVQPVGSPLSLECTVEGTSNPNLYWYRQAAGRGLQLLFYSVGIGQISSEVPQNLSASRPQDRQFILSSKKLLLSDSGFYLCAWSVGQGLNQPQHFGDGTRLSIL.

The rearrangement links TRBV15 to TRBJ2-7; 7 positions agree with TRBD2. This CDR3 has 15 residues. The germline CDR1 and CDR2 sequences are LNHNV and YYDKDF (reference sequence). The trim removed 1 base at V and 5 bases at J, leaving 8 bases unmatched. The CDR3 sequence is CATSRATGGGDEQYF. For the CDR3, the DNA is TGTGCCACCAGCAGAGCGACGGGAGGAGGCGACGAGCAGTACTTC.

This chain uses TRBV28 with TRBJ2-3, with 9 bases fitting TRBD2. Trimming removed 4 bases from V and 1 base from J; junction bases left unmatched: 9. CDR3 size: 17 residues. The germline V gene encodes CDR1 MDHEN and CDR2 SYDVKM. The DNA for the CDR3 is TGTGCCAGCAGTTCTCTTTTGACTAGCGGAGGCACAGATACGCAGTATTTT. The encoded protein is CASSSLLTSGGTDTQYF.